This is a list of T cell receptor beta chains from one sample in a study of cytomegalovirus exposure and HLA in healthy donors. Profiling relied on immunoSEQ multiplex PCR, and the TCRdb table lists in-frame clones only, not all of them. The table has about 69,000 clones, about 73% seen once. Sequenced: PBMCs. The receptor set was obtained from an older woman in good health and CMV-seropositive. Each CDR3 is given with its conserved first and last residue. A D gene is named only where the DNA matches it firmly. Expanded clones get a size class; other rows say once, few or many, or leave the size out.

size: NA; V: TRBV30; D: TRBD1; J: TRBJ1-5; CDR3: CAWSVQGGSNQPQHF; DNA: TGTGCCTGGAGTGTACAGGGGGGGAGCAATCAGCCCCAGCATTTT
size: NA; V: TRBV5-1; D: TRBD1; J: TRBJ2-3; CDR3: CASSPGQVADTQYF; DNA: TGCGCCAGCAGCCCAGGACAGGTTGCAGATACGCAGTATTTT
size: NA; V: TRBV7-9; D: TRBD2; J: TRBJ2-3; CDR3: CASSPSGGTDTQYF; DNA: TGTGCCAGCAGTCCTAGCGGGGGCACAGATACGCAGTATTTT
size: NA; V: TRBV19; D: NA; J: TRBJ1-5; CDR3: CASSIEQWNQPQHF; DNA: TGTGCCAGTAGTATAGAACAGTGGAATCAGCCCCAGCATTTT
size: NA; V: TRBV7-3; D: TRBD2; J: TRBJ2-3; CDR3: CASRPGLAGGTDTQYF; DNA: TGTGCCAGTAGACCGGGACTAGCGGGAGGCACAGATACGCAGTATTTT
size: NA; V: TRBV27; D: NA; J: TRBJ1-3; CDR3: CASSRTGSSGNTIYF; DNA: TGTGCCAGCAGCCGAACAGGGAGCTCTGGAAACACCATATATTTT
size: NA; V: TRBV10-3; D: NA; J: TRBJ2-3; CDR3: CAIRRGDTQYF; DNA: TGTGCCATCAGGAGAGGAGATACGCAGTATTTT
size: NA; V: TRBV5-4; D: NA; J: TRBJ2-7; CDR3: CASSRDEQYF; DNA: TGTGCCAGCAGCCGTGACGAGCAGTACTTC
size: NA; V: TRBV6-5; D: NA; J: TRBJ1-6; CDR3: CASSPQGSPLHF; DNA: TGTGCCAGCAGCCCACAGGGCTCACCCCTCCACTTT
size: NA; V: TRBV7-9; D: NA; J: TRBJ2-5; CDR3: CASSLDPKETQYF; DNA: TGTGCCAGCAGCTTAGATCCAAAAGAGACCCAGTACTTC
size: once; V: TRBV2; D: TRBD1; J: TRBJ1-4; CDR3: CASSEPYRGATNEKLFF; DNA: TGTGCCAGCAGTGAACCCTACAGGGGAGCAACTAATGAAAAACTGTTTTTT
size: few; V: TRBV30; D: TRBD2; J: TRBJ2-3; CDR3: CAWSLSRGTLAAFTDTQYF; DNA: TGTGCCTGGAGTTTATCGCGGGGCACCCTAGCGGCCTTCACAGATACGCAGTATTTT
size: NA; V: TRBV5-1; D: TRBD2; J: TRBJ2-2; CDR3: CASSPEGSGRAGELFF; DNA: TGCGCCAGCAGCCCTGAAGGTAGCGGGAGGGCCGGGGAGCTGTTTTTT
size: once; V: TRBV6-5; D: NA; J: TRBJ1-2; CDR3: CAISYLGAGYGYTF; DNA: TGTGCCATCAGTTACTTGGGGGCTGGCTATGGCTACACCTTC
size: NA; V: TRBV19; D: NA; J: TRBJ1-2; CDR3: CASSIGERNYGYTF; DNA: TGTGCCAGTAGTATCGGGGAAAGGAACTATGGCTACACCTTC
size: NA; V: TRBV7-9; D: TRBD2; J: TRBJ2-7; CDR3: CASSPSGSSNEQYF; DNA: TGTGCCAGCAGCCCGAGCGGGAGTAGCAACGAGCAGTACTTC